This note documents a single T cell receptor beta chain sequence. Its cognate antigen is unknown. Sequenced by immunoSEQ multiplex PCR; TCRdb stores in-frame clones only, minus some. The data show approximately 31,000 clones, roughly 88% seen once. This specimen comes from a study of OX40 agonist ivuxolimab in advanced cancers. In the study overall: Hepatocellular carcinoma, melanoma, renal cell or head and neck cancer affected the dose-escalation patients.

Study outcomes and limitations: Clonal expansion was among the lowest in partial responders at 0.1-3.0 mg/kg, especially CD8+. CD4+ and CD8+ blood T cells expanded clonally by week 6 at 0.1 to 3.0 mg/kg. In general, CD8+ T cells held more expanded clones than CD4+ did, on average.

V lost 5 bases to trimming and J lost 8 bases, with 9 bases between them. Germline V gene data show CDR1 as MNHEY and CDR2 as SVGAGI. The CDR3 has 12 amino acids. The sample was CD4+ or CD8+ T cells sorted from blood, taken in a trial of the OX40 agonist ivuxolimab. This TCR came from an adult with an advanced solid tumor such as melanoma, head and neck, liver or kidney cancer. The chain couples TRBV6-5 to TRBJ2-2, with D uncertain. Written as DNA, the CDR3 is TGTGCCAGCAGTAAAGGTGGTGGGGAGCTGTTTTTT. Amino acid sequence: CASSKGGGELFF.